Following are 24 T cell receptor beta chains from one sample sequenced in a study of T cell responses to AZD1222 COVID-19 vaccine. Assay: immunoSEQ multiplex PCR; the TCRdb copy retains only in-frame clones and omits some. The sample includes about 140,000 clones, just under 95% seen only once; the top ten take roughly 12%. The sequenced sample was peripheral blood, obtained after recovery from COVID-19. These TCRs come from an adult who had recovered from COVID-19.

The rearrangement uses TRBV2 and TRBJ2-1, with D unclear. The length of the CDR3 is 15 residues. The germline gives CDR1 SNHLY, CDR2 FYNNEI. The V gene lost 7 bases and the J gene lost 3 bases, with 16 bases spanning the gap. The CDR3 region has the DNA TGTGCCAGCAATTCCCCTGGGCTGGACTACAATGAGCAGTTCTTC. Protein: CASNSPGLDYNEQFF.

This chain uses TRBV18 with TRBJ1-2; the D gene is possibly TRBD1 (5 bases). Trimming took off 1 base at V and 2 bases at J, with 11 bases between the two ends. From germline, CDR1 is KGHSH and CDR2 LQKENI. This CDR3 is 15 amino acids long. The CDR3 DNA reads TGTGCCAGCTCACCACGGAGGGACCTCAACTATGGCTACACCTTC. It encodes CASSPRRDLNYGYTF. Full variable domain (rest looked up from reference TRBV18 and TRBJ1-2): NAGVMQNPRHLVRRRGQEARLRCSPMKGHSHVYWYRQLPEEGLKFMVYLQKENIIDESGMPKERFSAEFPKEGPSILRIQQVVRGDSAAYFCASSPRRDLNYGYTFGSGTRLTVV.

This sequence joins TRBV3-1 (or the pseudogene TRBV3-2) and TRBJ2-2; D remains unclear. Trimming removed 2 bases at V and 3 bases at J, with 4 bases between. The CDR3 totals 13 residues. The V gene's germline CDR1 is LGHDT and CDR2 YNNKEL (reference sequence). Here the CDR3 reads CASSQHDTGELFF. CDR3 coding DNA: TGTGCCAGCAGCCAACACGACACCGGGGAGCTGTTTTTT.

The DNA for the CDR3 is TGTGCCAGCAGTCACCCGGGACTAGCGGGGGTATCGGGCTACAATGAGCAGTTCTTC. This sequence encodes CASSHPGLAGVSGYNEQFF. The V and J genes are TRBV7-3 and TRBJ2-1; 14 bases line up with TRBD2. The CDR3 consists of 19 residues. CDR1 and CDR2 (germline): SGHTA, FQGTGA. Losses at the gene ends were 6 bases for V and 3 bases for J; bases not matched to a gene: 13.

CDR3 sequence reads: CSARVSYGYTF. The CDR3 DNA sequence: TGCAGTGCTAGAGTGAGCTATGGCTACACCTTC. The gene calls are TRBV20-1 and TRBJ1-2; D call uncertain. V dropped 1 base and J dropped 4 bases, with 4 bases sitting between them. This CDR3 region has 11 residues. Germline CDR1 and CDR2: DFQATT and SNEGSKA (reference sequence).

The chain is built from TRBV5-4 and TRBJ2-7; the D gene is possibly TRBD2 (5 bases). The CDR3 extends over 15 amino acids. Germline CDR1 reads SGHNT; CDR2 reads YYREEE (reference sequence). V was clipped by 0 bases and J by 2 bases, with 12 bases between them. The CDR3 is CASSLGEGEAYEQYF. Written as DNA, the CDR3 is TGTGCCAGCAGCTTGGGAGAGGGAGAGGCCTACGAGCAGTACTTC.

The rearrangement joins TRBV7-9 to TRBJ1-2; D uncertain. V was clipped by 5 bases and J by 1 base, with 5 bases between them. The length of the CDR3 is 12 residues. Germline V gene sequence: CDR1 SEHNR, CDR2 FQNEAQ (reference sequence). The DNA of the CDR3 is TGTGCCAGCAGCCTCAGTAACTATGGCTACACCTTC. This gives the protein CASSLSNYGYTF.

This clone has more than one count but fewer than ten. V usage is TRBV28 and J usage is TRBJ1-5; TRBD1 might be the D (5 bases). The CDR3 has 16 amino acids. V lost 3 bases, J lost 3 bases, and 15 bases lay in between. CDR1 is MDHEN, CDR2 SYDVKM, per germline. The CDR3 DNA follows: TGTGCCAGCAGTTTTCGTGGGAGGGGAAACAATCAGCCCCAGCATTTT. This translates into CASSFRGRGNNQPQHF.

This clone was seen once. The genes are TRBV6-5 and TRBJ2-7, with 9 bases lining up with TRBD2. Trimming removed 8 bases from V and 6 bases from J; junction bases left unmatched: 11. The CDR3 extends over 14 amino acids. Germline V gives CDR1 MNHEY, CDR2 SVGAGI. Here the CDR3 reads CASAGGEGHLEQYF. The DNA of the CDR3 is TGTGCCAGCGCGGGGGGGGAGGGCCATCTCGAGCAGTACTTC.

The chain carries TRBV5-5 and TRBJ1-1; D perhaps matches TRBD1 (6 bases). Trimming removed 3 bases at V and 5 bases at J, with 11 bases between. CDR1 and CDR2 (germline): SGHKS, YYEKEE (reference sequence). This CDR3 is 13 amino acids long. The CDR3, as DNA: TGTGCCAGCAGCTACAGGGTCGGGACTGAAGCTTTCTTT. Translating it yields CASSYRVGTEAFF.

The chain is built from TRBV18 and TRBJ2-3; D is unclear. The CDR3 is 16 residues long. The V gene lost 0 bases and the J gene lost 1 base, with 11 bases spanning the gap. Germline values: CDR1 KGHSH, CDR2 LQKENI. Here the CDR3 reads CASSPPITIRTDTQYF. The CDR3 nucleotides read TGTGCCAGCTCACCACCTATAACGATACGCACAGATACGCAGTATTTT.

This chain joins TRBV10-2 and TRBJ2-2; D gene ambiguous. The CDR3 is 12 residues long. The V end lost 7 bases, the J end lost 3 bases, and 6 bases lay between the germline ends. Looked up from germline, CDR1 is WSHSY and CDR2 is SAAADI. The CDR3 sequence: CASTLYTGELFF. As DNA, the CDR3 is TGCGCCAGCACACTGTACACCGGGGAGCTGTTTTTT.

The V gene is TRBV19, the J gene TRBJ2-7; TRBD2 aligns across 7 bases. The V and J ends lost 7 bases and 2 bases, in that order; junction bases with no gene match: 8. The CDR3 loop spans 14 amino acids. Germline V gene lookup returns CDR1 LNHDA and CDR2 SQIVND (reference sequence). The CDR3, as DNA: TGTGCCAGTAAAACGACAGCGGGGACCTACGAGCAGTACTTC. Translated, it gives CASKTTAGTYEQYF. The full variable domain, with the rest looked up from reference TRBV19 and TRBJ2-7, is DGGITQSPKYLFRKEGQNVTLSCEQNLNHDAMYWYRQDPGQGLRLIYYSQIVNDFQKGDIAEGYSVSREKKESFPLTVTSAQKNPTAFYLCASKTTAGTYEQYFGPGTRLTVT.

The chain is built from TRBV6-5 and TRBJ2-7; 13 bases line up with TRBD2. The CDR3 has 14 residues. Germline V gene data show CDR1 as MNHEY and CDR2 as SVGAGI. The V segment lost 6 bases and the J segment 4 bases; nucleotides outside the gene matches: 3. In DNA, the CDR3 is TGTGCCAGCAGGGGACTAGCGGGAACTTACGAGCAGTACTTC. Translating gives CASRGLAGTYEQYF.

In DNA, the CDR3 is TGCGCCAGCAGCCACGGTGACAGGTTATCAACCTACGAGCAGTACTTC. Its translation is CASSHGDRLSTYEQYF. This chain joins TRBV4-1 and TRBJ2-7; D may be TRBD1 (6 bases). V was trimmed by 3 bases and J by 2 bases, leaving 17 bases between them. CDR1 MGHRA and CDR2 YSYEKL come from the germline V gene. The CDR3 has 16 amino acids.

V gene TRBV2 combines with J gene TRBJ1-2; TRBD1 matches 9 bases. CDR3 length: 18 amino acids. Trimming cost V 6 bases and J 1 base; bases outside gene matches: 15. The V gene's germline CDR1 is SNHLY and CDR2 FYNNEI. CDR3 DNA sequence: TGTGCCAGCAGGAGTCCTGGGACAGGGCGACGCTTTAACTATGGCTACACCTTC. Protein product: CASRSPGTGRRFNYGYTF.

This chain uses TRBV28 with TRBJ2-1, with 9 bases matching TRBD1. From germline, CDR1 is MDHEN and CDR2 SYDVKM. Trimming removed 6 bases from V and 12 bases from J; junction bases left unmatched: 9. This CDR3 is 13 amino acids long. The chain's CDR3 is CASSTGTGHRQFF. DNA for the CDR3: TGTGCCAGCAGCACAGGGACAGGGCATAGGCAGTTCTTC. The variable domain in full, with the rest retrieved from reference TRBV28 and TRBJ2-1, is DVKVTQSSRYLVKRTGEKVFLECVQDMDHENMFWYRQDPGLGLRLIYFSYDVKMKEKGDIPEGYSVSREKKERFSLILESASTNQTSMYLCASSTGTGHRQFFGPGTRLTVL.

The V and J genes are TRBV7-9 and TRBJ2-3; D not certain. CDR3 length: 13 residues. Deletions cut 3 bases from V and 1 base from J, with 5 bases between. The germline V gene encodes CDR1 SEHNR and CDR2 FQNEAQ (reference sequence). The CDR3 sequence: CASSFSGTDTQYF. The CDR3 bases are TGTGCCAGCAGCTTCTCTGGCACAGATACGCAGTATTTT.

DNA for the CDR3: TGTGCCAGCAGACTTGACAGGGTTGAGGACGAGCAGTACTTC. It encodes CASRLDRVEDEQYF. The chain carries TRBV2 and TRBJ2-7; TRBD1 aligns across 7 bases. Germline-derived CDR1 and CDR2 are SNHLY and FYNNEI. The CDR3 totals 14 residues. Unmatched junction bases numbered 10, after V lost 6 bases and J lost 5 bases.

This clone was detected a few times. The rearrangement links TRBV11-2 to TRBJ1-6; D may be TRBD1 (6 bases). From germline, CDR1 is SGHAT and CDR2 FQNNGV. V shed 5 bases and J shed 5 bases, with 13 bases lying between them. The CDR3 is made up of 15 amino acids. This chain's CDR3 is CASSRQTGNNSPLHF. In DNA form, the CDR3 reads TGTGCCAGCAGCCGTCAAACAGGGAATAATTCACCCCTCCACTTT.

V and J are TRBV18 and TRBJ2-1, with a weak D call TRBD2 (5 bases). The CDR3 is 13 amino acids. Trimming shortened V by 2 bases and J by 9 bases, and 11 bases separated the two germline ends. CDR1 and CDR2 (germline): KGHSH, LQKENI. The CDR3 reads CASSPSGVGEQFF. Here the CDR3 DNA reads TGTGCCAGCTCACCATCCGGGGTGGGTGAGCAGTTCTTC.

The CDR3 protein is CASSFASGSNEQFF. The CDR3 DNA sequence: TGTGCCAGCAGCTTCGCGTCAGGGAGCAATGAGCAGTTCTTC. The chain employs TRBV7-3 and TRBJ2-1; perhaps D is TRBD1 or TRBD2 (5 bases each). The V gene lost 3 bases and the J gene lost 6 bases, with 12 bases spanning the gap. CDR3 size: 14 residues. Germline V gives CDR1 SGHTA, CDR2 FQGTGA.

The V gene is TRBV7-9, the J gene TRBJ2-1; no definite D call. V dropped 4 bases and J dropped 0 bases, with 13 bases sitting between them. The CDR3 sequence is 16 residues long. Germline V gene sequence: CDR1 SEHNR, CDR2 FQNEAQ (reference sequence). CDR3 nucleotide sequence: TGTGCCAGCAGCTCGGAGCCGGGTAGCTCCTACAATGAGCAGTTCTTC. Amino acid sequence: CASSSEPGSSYNEQFF.

The chain joins TRBV19 to TRBJ1-3; D is ambiguous. The V end was cut by 7 bases, the J end by 4 bases, with 20 bases between. Germline CDR1 LNHDA, CDR2 SQIVND (reference sequence). This CDR3 has 16 residues. Here the CDR3 reads CASMSGGGGKGNTIYF. CDR3 bases: TGTGCCAGTATGTCCGGAGGAGGAGGGAAAGGAAACACCATATATTTT.